Sequencing of this TCR beta chain was carried out in a study of T cells after posttransplantation cyclophosphamide. The protocol was immunoSEQ multiplex PCR, while the TCRdb copy is restricted to in-frame clones and leaves out a portion. This sample carries more than 10,000 clones, none of them present only once. Germline V CDR1 and CDR2: MNHEY, SVGAGI. This CDR3 spans 13 amino acids. V dropped 5 bases and J dropped 3 bases, with 10 bases sitting between them. This clone was seen many times. Its antigen is still unknown. Overall study results and limits: Later post-transplant blood repertoires were often dominated by donor CD8+ memory clones.

A marrow graft followed busulfan-fludarabine conditioning, with cyclophosphamide on days +3 and +4. The clonotype originates from a female patient in her 40s who received an allogeneic stem cell transplant from an unrelated donor, was CMV-positive, and had acute GVHD only. A share of the T cells may be of graft donor origin. Sequenced material: PBMCs, taken after allogeneic stem cell transplant with posttransplant cyclophosphamide. This chain uses TRBV6-5 with TRBJ1-2, with a weak D call TRBD1 (5 bases). This chain's CDR3 is CASSGTWDYGYTF. The CDR3 DNA is TGTGCCAGCAGTGGGACTTGGGACTATGGCTACACCTTC.